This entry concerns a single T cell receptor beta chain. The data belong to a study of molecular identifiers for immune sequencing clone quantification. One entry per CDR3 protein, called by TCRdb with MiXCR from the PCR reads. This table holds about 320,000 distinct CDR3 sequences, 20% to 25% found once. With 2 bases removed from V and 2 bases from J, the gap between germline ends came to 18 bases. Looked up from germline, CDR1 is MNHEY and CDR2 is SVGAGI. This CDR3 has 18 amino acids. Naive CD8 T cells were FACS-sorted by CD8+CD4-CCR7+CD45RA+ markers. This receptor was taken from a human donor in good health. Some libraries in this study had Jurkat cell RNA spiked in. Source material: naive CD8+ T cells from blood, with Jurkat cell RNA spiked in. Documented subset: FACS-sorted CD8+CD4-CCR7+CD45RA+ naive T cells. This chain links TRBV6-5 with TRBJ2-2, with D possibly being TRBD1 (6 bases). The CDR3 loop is CASSYPPGDTFNTGELFF. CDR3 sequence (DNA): TGTGCCAGCAGTTACCCCCCAGGGGACACCTTCAACACCGGGGAGCTGTTTTTT.